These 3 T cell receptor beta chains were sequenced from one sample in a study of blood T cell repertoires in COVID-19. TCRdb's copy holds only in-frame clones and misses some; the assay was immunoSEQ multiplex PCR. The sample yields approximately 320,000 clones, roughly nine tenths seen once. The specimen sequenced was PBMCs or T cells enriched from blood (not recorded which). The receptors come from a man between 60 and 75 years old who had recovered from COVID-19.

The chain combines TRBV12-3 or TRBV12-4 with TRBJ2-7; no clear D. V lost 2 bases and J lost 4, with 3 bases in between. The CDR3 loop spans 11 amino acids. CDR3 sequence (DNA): TGTGCCAGCAGTTTATATTACGAGCAGTACTTC. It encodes CASSLYYEQYF.

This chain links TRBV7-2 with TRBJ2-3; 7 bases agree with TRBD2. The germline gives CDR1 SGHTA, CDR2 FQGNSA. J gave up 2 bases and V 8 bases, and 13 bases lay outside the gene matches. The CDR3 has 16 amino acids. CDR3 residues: CASGSRASGNTDTQYF. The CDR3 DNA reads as TGTGCCAGCGGTAGTCGGGCTAGCGGTAACACAGATACGCAGTATTTT.

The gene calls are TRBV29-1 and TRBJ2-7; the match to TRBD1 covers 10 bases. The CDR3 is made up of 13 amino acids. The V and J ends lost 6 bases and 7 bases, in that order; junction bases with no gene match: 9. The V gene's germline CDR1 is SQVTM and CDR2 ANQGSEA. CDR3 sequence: CSVGDRGPNEQYF. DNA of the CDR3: TGCAGCGTGGGGGACAGGGGTCCGAATGAGCAGTACTTC.